The entry below gives a single T cell receptor (beta chain) sequence along with its context. Seattle enrolled patients during active infection and tracked them longitudinally. This sample is part of a study of blood T cell repertoires in COVID-19. Study summary: In each case, the material was cDNA or gDNA derived from T cells, B-cell-depleted T cells, or PBMCs.

As processed by the authors: Researchers report that nucleated cell counts were estimated from reference gene primer amplification. The repertoire was sequenced with immunoSEQ multiplex PCR; TCRdb's copy has only in-frame clones and lacks some. From that table come the V and J calls and clone size; the DNA was used to work out D and trimming. The sample has 49,000 or so clones, roughly 85% seen once. This CDR3 comprises 15 residues. The junction had 6 bases not matched to a gene; V was cut back by 1 base and J by 6 bases. CDR1 and CDR2 (germline): MGHRA, YSYEKL. The material sequenced was peripheral blood. The clonotype comes from an elderly woman with COVID-19, enrolled during active disease. This chain connects TRBV4-1 to TRBJ1-5, with 7 positions matching TRBD1. The CDR3 sequence is CASSQVEGASQPQHF. As DNA, the CDR3 is TGCGCCAGCAGCCAAGTAGAGGGGGCGAGTCAGCCCCAGCATTTT.